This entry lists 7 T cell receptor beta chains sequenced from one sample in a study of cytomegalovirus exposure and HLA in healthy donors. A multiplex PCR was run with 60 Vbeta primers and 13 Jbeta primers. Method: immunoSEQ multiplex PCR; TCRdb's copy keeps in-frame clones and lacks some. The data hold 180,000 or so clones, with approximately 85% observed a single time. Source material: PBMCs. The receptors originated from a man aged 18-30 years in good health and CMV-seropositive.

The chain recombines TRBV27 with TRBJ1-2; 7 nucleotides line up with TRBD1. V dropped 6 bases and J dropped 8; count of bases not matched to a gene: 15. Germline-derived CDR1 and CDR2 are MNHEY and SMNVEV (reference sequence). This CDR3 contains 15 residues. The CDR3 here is CASSPWGTGAGGYTF. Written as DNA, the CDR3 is TGTGCCAGCAGCCCCTGGGGCACAGGGGCAGGCGGCTACACCTTC.

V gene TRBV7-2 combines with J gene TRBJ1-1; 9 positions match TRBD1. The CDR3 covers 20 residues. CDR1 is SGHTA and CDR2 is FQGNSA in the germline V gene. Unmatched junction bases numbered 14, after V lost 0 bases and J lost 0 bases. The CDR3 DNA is TGTGCCAGCAGCTTAGCGGCCCCGTGGGGACAGGGCTTTATGAACACTGAAGCTTTCTTT. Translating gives CASSLAAPWGQGFMNTEAFF. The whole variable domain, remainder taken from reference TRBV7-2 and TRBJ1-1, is GAGVSQSPSNKVTEKGKDVELRCDPISGHTALYWYRQSLGQGLEFLIYFQGNSAPDKSGLPSDRFSAERTGGSVSTLTIQRTQQEDSAVYLCASSLAAPWGQGFMNTEAFFGQGTRLTVV.

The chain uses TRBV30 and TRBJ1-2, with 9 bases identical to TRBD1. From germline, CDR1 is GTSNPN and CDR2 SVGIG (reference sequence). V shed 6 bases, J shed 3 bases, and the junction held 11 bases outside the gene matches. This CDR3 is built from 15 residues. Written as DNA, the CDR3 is TGTGCCTGCCAAATGGTGGACAGGGGTGACTATGGCTACACCTTC. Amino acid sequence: CACQMVDRGDYGYTF.

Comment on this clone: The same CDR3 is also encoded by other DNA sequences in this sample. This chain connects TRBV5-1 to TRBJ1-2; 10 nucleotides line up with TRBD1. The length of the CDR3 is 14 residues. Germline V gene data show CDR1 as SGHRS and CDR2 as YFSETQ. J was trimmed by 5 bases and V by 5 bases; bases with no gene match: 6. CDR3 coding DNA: TGCGCCAGCAGTGATGGACAGGGGGGGTATGGCTACACCTTC. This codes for CASSDGQGGYGYTF.

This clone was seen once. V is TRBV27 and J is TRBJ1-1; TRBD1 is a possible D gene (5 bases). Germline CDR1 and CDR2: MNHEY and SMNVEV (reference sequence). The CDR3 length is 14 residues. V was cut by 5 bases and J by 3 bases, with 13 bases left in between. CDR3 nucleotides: TGTGCCAGCAGTCCCCAGGGTTTTGACACTGAAGCTTTCTTT. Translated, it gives CASSPQGFDTEAFF.

CDR3 sequence: CASSLAQGAGSQLFF. The DNA for the CDR3 is TGTGCCAGCAGCTTGGCCCAGGGGGCTGGTTCGCAACTGTTTTTT. The V and J genes are TRBV5-4 and TRBJ1-4; 8 bases line up with TRBD1. The ends lost 0 bases at V and 12 bases at J; junction bases unmatched: 10. This CDR3 spans 15 amino acids. Germline lookup yields CDR1 SGHNT and CDR2 YYREEE (reference sequence).

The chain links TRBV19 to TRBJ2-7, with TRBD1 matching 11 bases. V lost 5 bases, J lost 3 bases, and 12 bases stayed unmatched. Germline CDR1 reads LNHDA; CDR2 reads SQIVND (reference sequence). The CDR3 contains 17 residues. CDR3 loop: CASSLSPGQGAFYEQYF. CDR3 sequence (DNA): TGTGCCAGTAGTCTAAGCCCAGGACAGGGGGCTTTCTACGAGCAGTACTTC.